This T cell receptor (beta chain) emerged from a study of T cells after yellow fever vaccination. Study details: Each low-cell-number fraction was prepared by means of SMART-Seq v4 Ultra Low Input.

TCRdb ran MiXCR on the 5' RACE reads and lists one entry per CDR3 protein. The table includes 99,000 or so distinct CDR3 sequences, approximately 6.3% detected once. CDR1 and CDR2 (germline): MGHRA, YSYEKL. V was trimmed by 3 bases and J by 6 bases, leaving 17 bases between them. This CDR3 is 15 amino acids long. With regard to this clonotype: Its antigen is unknown.

Whole-study results and caveats: FACS-sorted repertoires might harbor abundant contaminating clonotypes from the bulk population. Some clonotypes, a small share, were shared between CD4 and CD8 compartments. After the booster, nearly 98% of CD4 and roughly nine tenths of CD8 primary-response clones were re-detected.

This sequence originates from a man younger than 35 who received the YFV17D yellow fever vaccine. The chain is built from TRBV4-1 and TRBJ1-1; no clear D. Sequences were derived from CD8+ T cells sorted from PBMCs, sampled 10 days after the yellow fever booster vaccination. The chain's CDR3 is CASSHPLGIGAEAFF. The CDR3 DNA follows: TGCGCCAGCAGCCACCCCCTAGGGATTGGGGCTGAAGCTTTCTTT.